This T cell receptor (beta chain) was obtained from a study of cytomegalovirus exposure and HLA in healthy donors. Across the whole study: Ancestry clustering placed about 80% of approximately 420 genotyped donors in the Caucasian-associated cluster.

PCR was performed using 60 Vbeta and 13 Jbeta primers. Here immunoSEQ multiplex PCR was the method, and the copy in TCRdb shows in-frame clones only, minus some. The data hold more than 90,000 clones, with less than 80% observed a single time. Worth noting for this clone: Its antigen remains unidentified.

The study's findings and limits: In an earlier analysis, in roughly 600 donors, most V segments appeared productive either ~87% or ~30% of the time. Compared with the roughly 700-donor mean, an Asian-associated ancestry cluster reportedly had fewer N-insertions, according to a later analysis.

Sequencing was carried out using PBMCs. This TCR was recovered from a middle-aged woman in good health and CMV-seropositive.

The DNA of the CDR3 is TGTGCCTGGAGTGTCCAGTCTGGAGAGACCCAGTACTTC. Translation: CAWSVQSGETQYF. This chain joins TRBV30 and TRBJ2-5; D is undetermined. CDR1 GTSNPN and CDR2 SVGIG come from the germline V gene (reference sequence). The CDR3 contains 13 residues. V was clipped by 0 bases and J by 4 bases, with 9 bases between them.